These 21 T cell receptor beta chains share one sample of origin, sequenced in a study of blood T cell repertoires in COVID-19. Clones were read by immunoSEQ multiplex PCR, and TCRdb kept only the in-frame ones, dropping some. In the table there are under 300,000 clones, roughly 82% of which are singletons. Sequences were obtained from peripheral blood. The receptors shown here come from an elderly man with acute or convalescent COVID-19.

The chain uses TRBV7-8 and TRBJ1-1; D is ambiguous. The germline V gene encodes CDR1 SGHVS and CDR2 FQNEAQ. The V and J ends lost 0 bases and 2 bases respectively, with 16 bases between them. This CDR3 has 17 amino acids. Written as DNA, the CDR3 is TGTGCCAGCAGCTTAGCGTTCGAAAGGAGAATAAACACTGAAGCTTTCTTT. It codes for CASSLAFERRINTEAFF.

The chain joins TRBV6-5 to TRBJ2-2, with 9 bases matching TRBD1. V gave up 4 bases and J gave up 6 bases; unmatched junction bases: 6. CDR3 length: 15 amino acids. From germline, CDR1 is MNHEY and CDR2 SVGAGI. In DNA, the CDR3 is TGTGCCAGCAGTTTGCTGACAGGGGGGTCCGGGGAGCTGTTTTTT. This codes for CASSLLTGGSGELFF.

The rearrangement links TRBV2 to TRBJ1-1; perhaps TRBD1 as D (6 bases). Germline V gene data show CDR1 as SNHLY and CDR2 as FYNNEI. This CDR3 has 14 amino acids. Trimming pared 0 bases from V and 4 bases from J, leaving 9 bases between. The CDR3 DNA is TGTGCCAGCAGTGAAGCGATGGGGGCCACTGAAGCTTTCTTT. The encoded protein is CASSEAMGATEAFF.

The rearrangement uses TRBV28 and TRBJ2-1, with D perhaps matching TRBD2 (6 bases). The CDR3 length is 15 residues. Germline V lookup: CDR1 MDHEN, CDR2 SYDVKM. Trimming cost V 5 bases and J 9 bases, with 20 bases left between them. This CDR3 is CASSPLQPLGGEQFF. The CDR3 nucleotides are TGTGCCAGCAGTCCCCTTCAGCCTCTCGGGGGTGAGCAGTTCTTC.

This clone was observed once. This sequence joins TRBV3-1 (or the pseudogene TRBV3-2) and TRBJ1-1; D may be TRBD1 (6 bases). The V end lost 2 bases, the J end lost 4 bases, and 11 bases lay between the germline ends. CDR1 and CDR2 from the germline V gene are LGHDT and YNNKEL (reference sequence). CDR3 size: 14 residues. CDR3 DNA: TGTGCCAGCAGCCAAATTCGGGGGGCCACTGAAGCTTTCTTT. As protein: CASSQIRGATEAFF.

The chain has TRBV19 and TRBJ1-5, with D perhaps TRBD1 (6 bases). The CDR3 has 13 residues. V dropped 5 bases and J dropped 7 bases, with 12 bases sitting between them. CDR1 and CDR2 from the germline V gene are LNHDA and SQIVND (reference sequence). CDR3 protein: CASSGRGGQPQHF. The CDR3 DNA reads as TGTGCCAGTAGTGGGAGGGGGGGACAGCCCCAGCATTTT.

CDR3 protein: CASSALRGDTEAFF. The CDR3 DNA sequence: TGTGCCAGCAGTGCCCTCAGGGGAGACACTGAAGCTTTCTTT. The chain uses TRBV28 and TRBJ1-1; possible D gene TRBD1, 6 bases. Germline V CDR1 and CDR2: MDHEN, SYDVKM. The V end was cut by 5 bases, the J end by 3 bases, with 13 bases between. The CDR3 length is 14 residues.

DNA of the CDR3: TGTGCCAGCAGCACCGGGACAGAGAACACCGGGGAGCTGTTTTTT. Its protein is CASSTGTENTGELFF. The gene calls are TRBV5-6 and TRBJ2-2; 7 nucleotides agree with TRBD1. This CDR3 is built from 15 residues. V was clipped by 4 bases and J by 1 base; unmatched bases: 4. CDR1 is SGHDT and CDR2 is YYEEEE in the germline V gene.

The CDR3 region is CATSRDGAGGYGYTF. The CDR3 DNA follows: TGTGCCACCAGCAGAGATGGGGCCGGGGGCTATGGCTACACCTTC. The V and J genes are TRBV15 and TRBJ1-2, with a weak D call TRBD1 (5 bases). This CDR3 comprises 15 residues. Germline V gene data show CDR1 as LNHNV and CDR2 as YYDKDF (reference sequence). The V gene lost 0 bases and the J gene lost 4 bases, with 12 bases spanning the gap.

This clone was counted a single time. This chain joins TRBV3-1 (or the pseudogene TRBV3-2) and TRBJ1-3; 7 bases map to TRBD1. V lost 5 bases and J lost 8; bases outside the gene matches: 3. The CDR3 contains 12 residues. Germline V CDR1 and CDR2: LGHDT, YNNKEL (reference sequence). DNA of the CDR3: TGTGCCAGCAGCACAGGGGTAGACACCATATATTTT. Protein product: CASSTGVDTIYF.

CDR3 sequence: CASSPTGDQPQHF. CDR3 bases: TGCGCCAGCAGCCCTACAGGGGATCAGCCCCAGCATTTT. This chain links TRBV5-1 with TRBJ1-5, with 7 bases aligning to TRBD1. Germline V gene lookup returns CDR1 SGHRS and CDR2 YFSETQ. With V trimmed by 4 bases and J by 5 bases, 3 bases remained unmatched. The CDR3 spans 13 residues.

This clone was counted many times. The chain combines TRBV27 with TRBJ2-2, with 7 bases lining up with TRBD2. This CDR3 is 14 amino acids long. CDR1 is MNHEY, CDR2 SMNVEV, per germline (reference sequence). V dropped 0 bases and J dropped 7; count of bases not matched to a gene: 2. The CDR3 region has the DNA TGTGCCAGCAGTTTATCGGGGGGGATCGGGGAGCTGTTTTTT. Translation gives CASSLSGGIGELFF.

This chain connects TRBV14 to TRBJ1-1; D may be TRBD1 (5 bases). The CDR3 contains 15 residues. V gave up 4 bases and J gave up 0 bases, with 12 bases separating them. Germline V gene data show CDR1 as SGHDN and CDR2 as FVKESK. The CDR3 is CASSRPGHMNTEAFF. CDR3 nucleotides: TGTGCCAGCAGCCGCCCAGGGCACATGAACACTGAAGCTTTCTTT.

The V gene is TRBV28, the J gene TRBJ1-2; 7 nucleotides agree with TRBD1. Unmatched junction bases numbered 8, after V lost 5 bases and J lost 5 bases. The length of the CDR3 is 14 residues. CDR1 and CDR2 from the germline V gene are MDHEN and SYDVKM. CDR3 protein: CASSLGTVQYGYTF. DNA for the CDR3: TGTGCCAGCAGTCTCGGGACAGTACAGTATGGCTACACCTTC.

This rearrangement joins TRBV5-1 to TRBJ2-5, with 8 bases that match TRBD1. CDR1 and CDR2 from the germline V gene are SGHRS and YFSETQ. This CDR3 has 13 amino acids. The trim removed 3 bases at V and 5 bases at J, leaving 3 bases unmatched. CDR3: CASSSGGGETQYF. The CDR3 DNA reads as TGCGCCAGCAGCTCAGGGGGCGGCGAGACCCAGTACTTC.

The rearrangement uses TRBV27 and TRBJ1-4, with no clear D. The V end lost 4 bases, the J end lost 8 bases, and 14 bases lay between the germline ends. The germline gives CDR1 MNHEY, CDR2 SMNVEV (reference sequence). This CDR3 contains 14 residues. This CDR3 reads CASSYNSGREKLFF. The CDR3, as DNA: TGTGCCAGCAGTTACAACAGCGGTCGGGAAAAACTGTTTTTT.

The rearrangement joins TRBV4-3 to TRBJ1-1; weak D call: TRBD1 (6 bases). V lost 3 bases to trimming and J lost 4 bases, with 12 bases between them. CDR1 LGHNA and CDR2 YSLEER come from the germline V gene. The CDR3 runs 14 residues. The CDR3 DNA reads TGCGCCAGCAGCCACACACAGGGTACCACTGAAGCTTTCTTT. As protein: CASSHTQGTTEAFF.

This clone was recorded only once. CDR3: CASSPTGRSLADRETQYF. In DNA form, the CDR3 reads TGTGCCAGCTCACCAACGGGAAGGAGCCTAGCGGATAGGGAGACCCAGTACTTC. The genes are TRBV18 and TRBJ2-5, with TRBD2 matching over 7 bases. With 2 bases clipped from V and 5 bases from J, the junction kept 17 bases outside the gene matches. Germline CDR1 and CDR2: KGHSH and LQKENI. The CDR3 totals 18 residues.

V gene TRBV20-1 combines with J gene TRBJ1-6; the D is unclear. CDR1 and CDR2 from the germline V gene are DFQATT and SNEGSKA (reference sequence). The CDR3 loop spans 15 amino acids. V was pared by 3 bases and J by 7 bases, with 16 bases between. The CDR3 loop is CSASYPLDLNSPLHF. DNA for the CDR3: TGCAGTGCTAGTTACCCTCTCGATCTAAATTCACCCCTCCACTTT.

V and J are TRBV6-2 or TRBV6-3 and TRBJ1-6, with 10 positions matching TRBD1. This CDR3 region has 17 residues. Germline V gene lookup returns CDR1 MNHEY and CDR2 SVGEGT. Trimming removed 4 bases from V and 6 bases from J; junction bases left unmatched: 9. The CDR3 nucleotides are TGTGCCAGCAGTTGGCCCCGGGACAGGGGAGTTAATTCACCCCTCCACTTT. Translation: CASSWPRDRGVNSPLHF.

V and J are TRBV28 and TRBJ1-6; 7 bases are a match to TRBD1. The CDR3 covers 14 residues. The J segment lost 9 bases and the V segment lost 3 bases, leaving 5 bases of the junction unmatched. Per germline, CDR1 MDHEN and CDR2 SYDVKM. Here the CDR3 DNA reads TGTGCCAGCAGTTTGGGACAGACGGGTTCACCCCTCCACTTT. Amino acid sequence: CASSLGQTGSPLHF.